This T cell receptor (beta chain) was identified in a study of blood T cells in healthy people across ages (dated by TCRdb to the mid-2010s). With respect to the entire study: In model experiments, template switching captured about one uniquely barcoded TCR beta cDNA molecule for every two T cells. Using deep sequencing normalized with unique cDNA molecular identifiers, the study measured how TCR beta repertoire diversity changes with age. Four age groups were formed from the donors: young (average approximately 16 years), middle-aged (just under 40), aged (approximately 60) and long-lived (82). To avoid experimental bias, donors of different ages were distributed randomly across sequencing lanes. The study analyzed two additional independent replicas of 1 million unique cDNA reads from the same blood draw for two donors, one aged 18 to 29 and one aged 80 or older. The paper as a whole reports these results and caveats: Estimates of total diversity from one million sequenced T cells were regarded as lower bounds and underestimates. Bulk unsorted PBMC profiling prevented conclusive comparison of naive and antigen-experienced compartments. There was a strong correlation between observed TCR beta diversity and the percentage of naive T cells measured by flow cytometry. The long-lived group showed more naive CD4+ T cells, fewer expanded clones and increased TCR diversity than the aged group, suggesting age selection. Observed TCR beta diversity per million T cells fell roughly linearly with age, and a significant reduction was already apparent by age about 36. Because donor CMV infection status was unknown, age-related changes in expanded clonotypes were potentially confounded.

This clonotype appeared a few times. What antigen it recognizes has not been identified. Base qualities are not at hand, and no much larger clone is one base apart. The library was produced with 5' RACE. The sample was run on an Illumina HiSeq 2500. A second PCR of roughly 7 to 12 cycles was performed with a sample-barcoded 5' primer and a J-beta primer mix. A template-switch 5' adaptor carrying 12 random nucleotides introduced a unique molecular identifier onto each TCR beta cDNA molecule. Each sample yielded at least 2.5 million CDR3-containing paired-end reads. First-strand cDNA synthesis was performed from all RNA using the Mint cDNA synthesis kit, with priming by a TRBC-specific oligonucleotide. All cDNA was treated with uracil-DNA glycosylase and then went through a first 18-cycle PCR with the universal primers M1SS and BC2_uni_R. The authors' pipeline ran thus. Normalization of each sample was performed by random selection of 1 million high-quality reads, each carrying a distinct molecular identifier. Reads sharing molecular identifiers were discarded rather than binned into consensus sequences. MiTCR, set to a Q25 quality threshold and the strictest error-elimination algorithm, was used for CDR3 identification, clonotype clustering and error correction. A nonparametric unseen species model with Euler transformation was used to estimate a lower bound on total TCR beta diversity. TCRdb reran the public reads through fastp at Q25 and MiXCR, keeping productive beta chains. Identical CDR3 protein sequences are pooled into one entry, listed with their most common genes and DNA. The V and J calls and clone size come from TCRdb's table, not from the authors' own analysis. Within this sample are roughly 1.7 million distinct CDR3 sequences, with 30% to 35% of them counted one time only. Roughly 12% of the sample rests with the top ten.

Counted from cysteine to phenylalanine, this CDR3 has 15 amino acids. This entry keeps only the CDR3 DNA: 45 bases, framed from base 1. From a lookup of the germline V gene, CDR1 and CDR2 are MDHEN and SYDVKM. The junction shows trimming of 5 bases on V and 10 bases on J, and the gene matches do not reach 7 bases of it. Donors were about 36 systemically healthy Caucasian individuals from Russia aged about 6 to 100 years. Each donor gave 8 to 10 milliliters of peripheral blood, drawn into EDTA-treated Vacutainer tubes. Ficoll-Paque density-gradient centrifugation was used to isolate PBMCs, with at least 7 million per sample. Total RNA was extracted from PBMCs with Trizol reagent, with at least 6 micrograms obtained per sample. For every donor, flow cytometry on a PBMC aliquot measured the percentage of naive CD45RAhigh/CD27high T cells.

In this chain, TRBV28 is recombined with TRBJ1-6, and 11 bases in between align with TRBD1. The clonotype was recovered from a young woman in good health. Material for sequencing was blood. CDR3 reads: CASSKDRGLASPLHF. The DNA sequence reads TGTGCCAGCAGTAAGGACAGGGGGCTAGCGTCACCCCTCCACTTT.